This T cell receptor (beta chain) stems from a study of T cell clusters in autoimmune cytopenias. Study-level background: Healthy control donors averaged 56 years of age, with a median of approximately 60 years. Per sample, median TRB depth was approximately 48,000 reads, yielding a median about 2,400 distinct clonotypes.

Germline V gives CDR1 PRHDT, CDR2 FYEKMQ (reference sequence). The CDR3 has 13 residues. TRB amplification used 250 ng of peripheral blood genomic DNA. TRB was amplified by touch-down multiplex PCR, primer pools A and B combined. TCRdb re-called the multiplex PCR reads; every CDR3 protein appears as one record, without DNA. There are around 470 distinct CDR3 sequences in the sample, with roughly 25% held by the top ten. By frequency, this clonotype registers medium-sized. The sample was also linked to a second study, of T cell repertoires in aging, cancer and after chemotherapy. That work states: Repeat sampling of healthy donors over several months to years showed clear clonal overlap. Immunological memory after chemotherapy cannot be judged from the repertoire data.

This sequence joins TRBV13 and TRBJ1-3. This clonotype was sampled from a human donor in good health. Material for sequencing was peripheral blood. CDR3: CASSFETENTIYF.